This section outlines one T cell receptor beta chain sequence together with its context. Its antigen is unidentified. The entry originates in a study of blood T cells in healthy people across ages. PCR was performed a second time for about 7 to 12 cycles using a sample-barcoded 5' primer and a J-beta primer mix. TCRdb used MiXCR to reprocess the 5' RACE reads, holding one entry per CDR3 protein. The sample lists some 1,800,000 distinct CDR3 sequences; roughly two fifths were seen once. Study observations and caveats: The lack of PBMC sorting stopped any conclusive naive versus antigen-experienced comparison.

Donors ranged from about 6 to 95 years old and were healthy Caucasians in Russia. Each sample yielded at least 6 micrograms of PBMC total RNA. Looked up from germline, CDR1 is SGHRS and CDR2 is YFSETQ. The CDR3 has 15 amino acids. V gave up 4 bases and J gave up 7 bases; unmatched junction bases: 11. Sequencing used blood. V and J are TRBV5-1 and TRBJ1-2, with 9 bases that match TRBD1. This TCR derives from a human donor in good health. CDR3 sequence: CASSRRMGQGVGYTF. In DNA form, the CDR3 reads TGCGCCAGCAGCCGGAGGATGGGACAGGGTGTTGGCTACACCTTC.